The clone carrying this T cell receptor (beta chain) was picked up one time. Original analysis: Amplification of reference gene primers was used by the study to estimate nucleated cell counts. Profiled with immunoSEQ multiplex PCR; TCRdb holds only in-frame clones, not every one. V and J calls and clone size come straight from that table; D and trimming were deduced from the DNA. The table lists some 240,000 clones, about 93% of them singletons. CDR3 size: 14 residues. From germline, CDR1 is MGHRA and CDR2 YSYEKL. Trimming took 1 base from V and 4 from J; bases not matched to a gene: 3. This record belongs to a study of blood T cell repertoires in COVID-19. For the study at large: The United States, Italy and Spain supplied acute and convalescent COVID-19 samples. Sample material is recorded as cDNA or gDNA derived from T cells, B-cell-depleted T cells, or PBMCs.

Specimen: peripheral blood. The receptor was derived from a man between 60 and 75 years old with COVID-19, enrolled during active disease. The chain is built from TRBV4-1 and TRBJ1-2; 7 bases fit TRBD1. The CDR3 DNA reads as TGCGCCAGCAGCCAAGGCGGGACAGCCTATGGCTACACCTTC. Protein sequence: CASSQGGTAYGYTF.